This TCR beta chain was retrieved from a study of shared clonotypes between healthy human individuals. The overall study: Per donor, CD8 memory used one plate, CD8 naive used two, CD4 memory used three and CD4 naive used three.

The authors split each subset's genomic DNA evenly across several immunoSEQ plates. Assay used: immunoSEQ multiplex PCR; TCRdb lists only in-frame clones, some missing. The data show 2,500,000 or so clones, over 85% seen once. The CDR3 has 16 amino acids. Trimming removed 1 base from V and 5 bases from J, with 14 bases in between. Per germline, CDR1 LNHDA and CDR2 SQIVND (reference sequence). The chain employs TRBV19 and TRBJ2-2; weak D call: TRBD2 (5 bases). This TCR was recovered from a man aged 18 to 35 in good health. The sample was naive CD4+ T cells sorted from blood. Subset noted: CD45RA+ positively selected. CDR3 coding DNA: TGTGCCAGTAGTATAGCGGCGACGAGGGTTACCGGGGAGCTGTTTTTT. Translated: CASSIAATRVTGELFF. The variable domain in full, with the rest retrieved from reference TRBV19 and TRBJ2-2, is DGGITQSPKYLFRKEGQNVTLSCEQNLNHDAMYWYRQDPGQGLRLIYYSQIVNDFQKGDIAEGYSVSREKKESFPLTVTSAQKNPTAFYLCASSIAATRVTGELFFGEGSRLTVL.